The entry that follows covers one T cell receptor (beta chain) sequence. The method was immunoSEQ multiplex PCR; TCRdb's version includes in-frame clones alone and lacks a portion of them. Among 2,500,000 or so clones listed, about 92% were seen once. These data originate in a study of shared clonotypes between healthy human individuals. Germline CDR1 reads MNHEY; CDR2 reads SVGAGI. The CDR3 has 16 residues. V gave up 1 base and J gave up 12 bases; unmatched junction bases: 12. Material: naive CD4+ T cells sorted from blood. As for subset: CD45RA+ positively selected. The receptor comes from a man in his late teens or twenties in good health. The chain uses TRBV6-5 and TRBJ2-1, with 10 bases fitting TRBD2. The CDR3 reads CASSYYSLTSGVGQFF. CDR3 nucleotides: TGTGCCAGCAGTTACTATTCTCTTACTAGCGGGGTGGGGCAGTTCTTC.